The 17 T cell receptor beta chains listed next were all sequenced from one sample in a study of T cell repertoires in cytomegalovirus infection. TCRdb processed the reads anew with MiXCR; each CDR3 protein has one entry. The sample includes a few hundred thousand distinct CDR3 sequences, about 20% of them seen just once. Their target antigens are unknown. Material: cultured PBMCs, obtained from culture after CMV antigen stimulation. All receptors come from a human donor in good health (CMV status not recorded). Some clones in this sample may be carry-over from other donors' samples.

There are a few counts of this clonotype. J is TRBJ2-7 and V is TRBV18; D is undetermined. Trimming left V 0 bases short and J 0 bases short, with 9 bases between. The CDR3 runs 15 residues. The V gene's germline CDR1 is KGHSH and CDR2 LQKENI. As DNA, the CDR3 is TGTGCCAGCTCACCACCTGACAAGCCCTCCTACGAGCAGTACGTC. Amino acids: CASSPPDKPSYEQYV.

Only a few counts were recorded for this clonotype. This chain uses TRBV7-2 with TRBJ2-1; TRBD2 aligns across 16 bases. The CDR3 is 20 residues long. The junction had 17 bases not matched to a gene; V was cut back by 5 bases and J by 7 bases. Germline CDR1 reads SGHTA; CDR2 reads FQGNSA. The CDR3 here is CASSLNAGLAGGSPSNEQFF. As DNA, the CDR3 is TGTGCCAGCAGCCTCAATGCGGGACTAGCGGGAGGGTCCCCTTCTAATGAGCAGTTCTTC.

The CDR3 protein is CAISGTGFDTEAFF. In DNA form, the CDR3 reads TGTGCCATCAGTGGGACAGGGTTCGACACTGAAGCTTTCTTT. The chain employs TRBV10-3 and TRBJ1-1; 8 nucleotides align to TRBD1. Germline V gives CDR1 ENHRY, CDR2 SYGVKD. This CDR3 spans 14 amino acids. Unmatched junction bases numbered 4, after V lost 4 bases and J lost 3 bases.

The chain uses TRBV6-2 or TRBV6-3 and TRBJ2-7; 8 nucleotides line up with TRBD1. CDR3 length: 13 amino acids. Germline V lookup: CDR1 MNHEY, CDR2 SVGEGT. V was pared by 7 bases and J by 5 bases, with 7 bases of the junction left unmatched. Written as DNA, the CDR3 is TGTGCCAGCATCCGGACAGGGACGGACGAGCAGTACTTC. The encoded protein is CASIRTGTDEQYF.

The chain employs TRBV6-2 or TRBV6-3 and TRBJ2-2; D is possibly TRBD2 (6 bases). CDR1 and CDR2 from the germline V gene are MNHEY and SVGEGT. This CDR3 is 14 amino acids long. The V gene lost 9 bases and the J gene lost 6 bases, with 17 bases spanning the gap. This CDR3 reads CASSSWRGAGELFF. The CDR3 DNA reads as TGTGCCAGTTCATCTTGGAGGGGAGCCGGGGAGCTGTTTTTT.

The table lists this clonotype with many counts. The V gene is TRBV11-3, the J gene TRBJ2-1; TRBD2 agrees at 7 bases. The germline gives CDR1 SGHNT, CDR2 YENEEA. CDR3 length equals 13 residues. J lost 6 bases, V lost 7 bases, and 6 bases had no gene match. This chain's CDR3 is CASTLRGINEQFF. The CDR3 DNA reads TGTGCCAGCACCTTGCGGGGGATCAATGAGCAGTTCTTC.

This clonotype was observed a handful of times. The V call is TRBV7-9, the J call TRBJ1-4; a weak D match, TRBD1 (6 bases). From germline, CDR1 is SEHNR and CDR2 FQNEAQ (reference sequence). The CDR3 totals 15 residues. With 5 bases removed from V and 10 bases from J, the gap between germline ends came to 20 bases. The CDR3 loop reads CASSPGTPGLGKLFF. In DNA form, the CDR3 reads TGTGCCAGCAGCCCAGGGACACCTGGATTAGGAAAACTGTTTTTT.

The chain has TRBV28 and TRBJ2-1; D is possibly TRBD1 (6 bases). Trimming took off 3 bases at V and 2 bases at J, with 11 bases between the two ends. CDR1 is MDHEN and CDR2 is SYDVKM in the germline V gene. The CDR3 is 15 amino acids. CDR3 in DNA: TGTGCCAGCAGTTTCGGACAGAGCGCCTACAATGAGCAGTTCTTC. As protein: CASSFGQSAYNEQFF.

This clonotype was seen repeatedly, ten times or more. The J gene is TRBJ1-5, the V gene TRBV7-2; D is uncertain. Germline V gene data show CDR1 as SGHTA and CDR2 as FQGNSA. Trimming took off 1 base at V and 3 bases at J, with 16 bases between the two ends. The CDR3 spans 17 residues. The CDR3 DNA follows: TGTGCCAGCAGCTTAGAAATCTCCATCGGGTCCAATCAGCCCCAGCATTTT. Amino acid sequence: CASSLEISIGSNQPQHF.

This clonotype was recorded many times. V gene TRBV7-2 combines with J gene TRBJ1-4; D might be TRBD1 (5 bases). Trimming took 1 base from V and 8 from J, leaving 17 bases between them. The CDR3 is 16 residues long. Looked up from germline, CDR1 is SGHTA and CDR2 is FQGNSA. For the CDR3, the DNA is TGTGCCAGCAGCTTAGGGTTACGGGGCAGCGAAGAAAAACTGTTTTTT. Translating gives CASSLGLRGSEEKLFF. Based on the CDR3 plus reference TRBV7-2 and TRBJ1-4, the full variable domain is GAGVSQSPSNKVTEKGKDVELRCDPISGHTALYWYRQSLGQGLEFLIYFQGNSAPDKSGLPSDRFSAERTGGSVSTLTIQRTQQEDSAVYLCASSLGLRGSEEKLFFGSGTQLSVL.

There are a few counts of this clonotype. The chain recombines TRBV6-5 with TRBJ2-1; D perhaps matches TRBD2 (5 bases). Germline V gives CDR1 MNHEY, CDR2 SVGAGI. There are 13 residues in the CDR3. The V end was cut by 6 bases, the J end by 9 bases, with 15 bases between. Here the CDR3 DNA reads TGTGCCAGCAGCCAGACCGTGGGAGTTGAGCAGTTCTTC. Residues: CASSQTVGVEQFF.

This rearrangement joins TRBV2 to TRBJ2-2, with no clear D. The germline gives CDR1 SNHLY, CDR2 FYNNEI. The CDR3 is made up of 15 amino acids. Trimming stripped 7 bases from V and 1 base from J, with 13 bases between. CDR3 protein: CASTGTAVNTGELFF. CDR3 nucleotide sequence: TGTGCCAGCACTGGTACGGCGGTGAACACCGGGGAGCTGTTTTTT.

This clonotype turned up a few times. The chain is built from TRBV6-6 and TRBJ1-2; 8 positions agree with TRBD1. The trim removed 5 bases at V and 8 bases at J, leaving 7 bases unmatched. CDR3 length: 13 amino acids. CDR1 is MNHNY, CDR2 SVGAGI, per germline (reference sequence). The CDR3, as DNA: TGTGCCAGCAGTCCCGACAGGGGAGGAGGCTACACCTTC. It codes for CASSPDRGGGYTF.

This clonotype was found a few times. The V call is TRBV4-1, the J call TRBJ1-2; D remains unclear. The ends were cut back, 3 bases at V and 0 bases at J, with 8 bases in the middle. Per germline, CDR1 MGHRA and CDR2 YSYEKL. The CDR3 is 14 amino acids. The CDR3 DNA is TGCGCCAGCAGCCAGCCCGGTTCTAACTATGGCTACACCTTC. Its translation is CASSQPGSNYGYTF.

The gene calls are TRBV7-3 and TRBJ2-2, with D hard to call. V was pared by 5 bases and J by 0 bases, with 19 bases between. The length of the CDR3 is 18 residues. Germline values: CDR1 SGHTA, CDR2 FQGTGA. The CDR3 DNA is TGTGCCAGCAGCCCTCCACTGTGGGATGTCACGAACACCGGGGAGCTGTTTTTT. It yields the protein CASSPPLWDVTNTGELFF. The variable domain in full, with the rest retrieved from reference TRBV7-3 and TRBJ2-2, is GAGVSQTPSNKVTEKGKYVELRCDPISGHTALYWYRQSLGQGPEFLIYFQGTGAADDSGLPNDRFFAVRPEGSVSTLKIQRTERGDSAVYLCASSPPLWDVTNTGELFFGEGSRLTVL.

The rearrangement links TRBV28 to TRBJ1-5, with D possibly TRBD1 on 6 matching bases. Deletions cut 7 bases from V and 7 bases from J, with 17 bases between. Germline CDR1 is MDHEN and CDR2 is SYDVKM. This CDR3 contains 14 residues. CDR3 sequence reads: CASTQGIGRQPQHF. The CDR3, as DNA: TGTGCCAGCACCCAGGGGATCGGGAGGCAGCCCCAGCATTTT. The variable domain in full, with the rest retrieved from reference TRBV28 and TRBJ1-5, is DVKVTQSSRYLVKRTGEKVFLECVQDMDHENMFWYRQDPGLGLRLIYFSYDVKMKEKGDIPEGYSVSREKKERFSLILESASTNQTSMYLCASTQGIGRQPQHFGDGTRLSIL.

The gene calls are TRBV7-9 and TRBJ2-7; 11 bases are a match to TRBD2. V was clipped by 5 bases and J by 7 bases; unmatched bases: 10. Per germline, CDR1 SEHNR and CDR2 FQNEAQ (reference sequence). CDR3 length: 15 residues. CDR3 amino acids: CASSPGTSGPHEQYV. The CDR3 DNA follows: TGTGCCAGCAGCCCAGGGACTAGCGGTCCGCATGAGCAGTACGTC.